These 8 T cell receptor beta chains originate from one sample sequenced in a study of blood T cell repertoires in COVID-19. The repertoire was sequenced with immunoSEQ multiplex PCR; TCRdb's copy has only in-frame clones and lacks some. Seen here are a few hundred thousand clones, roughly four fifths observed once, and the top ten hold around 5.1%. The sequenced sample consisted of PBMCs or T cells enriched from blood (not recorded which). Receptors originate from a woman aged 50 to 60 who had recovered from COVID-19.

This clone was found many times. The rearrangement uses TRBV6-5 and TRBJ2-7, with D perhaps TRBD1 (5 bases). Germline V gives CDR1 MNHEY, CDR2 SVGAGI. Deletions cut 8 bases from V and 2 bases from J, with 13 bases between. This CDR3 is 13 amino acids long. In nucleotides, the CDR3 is TGTGCCAGCTGCCCAGGGAATACCTACGAGCAGTACTTC. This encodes CASCPGNTYEQYF.

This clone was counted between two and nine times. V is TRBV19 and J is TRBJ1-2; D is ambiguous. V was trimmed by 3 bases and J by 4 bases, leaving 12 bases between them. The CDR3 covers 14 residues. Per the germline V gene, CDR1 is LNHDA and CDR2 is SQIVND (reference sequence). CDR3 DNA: TGTGCCAGTAGTATCCCTGTCTCGAGCTATGGCTACACCTTC. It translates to CASSIPVSSYGYTF.

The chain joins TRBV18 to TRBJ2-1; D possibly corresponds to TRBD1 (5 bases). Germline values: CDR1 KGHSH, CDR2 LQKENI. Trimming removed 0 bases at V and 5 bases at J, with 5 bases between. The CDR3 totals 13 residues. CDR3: CASSPPRDNEQFF. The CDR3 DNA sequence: TGTGCCAGCTCACCACCCAGGGACAATGAGCAGTTCTTC. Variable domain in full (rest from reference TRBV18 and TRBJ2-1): NAGVMQNPRHLVRRRGQEARLRCSPMKGHSHVYWYRQLPEEGLKFMVYLQKENIIDESGMPKERFSAEFPKEGPSILRIQQVVRGDSAAYFCASSPPRDNEQFFGPGTRLTVL.

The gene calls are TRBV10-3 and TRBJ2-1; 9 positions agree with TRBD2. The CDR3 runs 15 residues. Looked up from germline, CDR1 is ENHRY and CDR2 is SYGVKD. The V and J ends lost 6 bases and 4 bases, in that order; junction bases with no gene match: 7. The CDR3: CAISYSGSTYNEQFF. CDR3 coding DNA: TGTGCCATCAGCTATAGCGGGAGTACGTACAATGAGCAGTTCTTC.

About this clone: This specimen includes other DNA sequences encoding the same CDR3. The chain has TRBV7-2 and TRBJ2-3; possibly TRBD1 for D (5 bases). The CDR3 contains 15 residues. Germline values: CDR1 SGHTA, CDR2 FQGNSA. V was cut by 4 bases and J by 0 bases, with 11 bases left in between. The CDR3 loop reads CASSWSGRSTDTQYF. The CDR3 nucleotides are TGTGCCAGCAGCTGGTCAGGGCGGAGCACAGATACGCAGTATTTT.

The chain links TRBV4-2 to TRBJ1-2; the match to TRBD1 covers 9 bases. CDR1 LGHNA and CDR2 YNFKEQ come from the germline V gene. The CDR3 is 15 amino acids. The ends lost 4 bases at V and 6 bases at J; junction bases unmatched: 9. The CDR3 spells CASSRRDRENNGYTF. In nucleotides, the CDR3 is TGTGCCAGCAGCCGAAGGGACAGGGAAAATAATGGCTACACCTTC.

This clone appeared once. The CDR3, as DNA: TGTGCCAGCAGCGTCGGGGGGGACTCCTACGAGCAGTACTTC. It translates to CASSVGGDSYEQYF. V is TRBV5-6 and J is TRBJ2-7, with TRBD2 matching over 8 bases. V lost 4 bases and J lost 0; bases outside the gene matches: 3. Germline lookup yields CDR1 SGHDT and CDR2 YYEEEE. This CDR3 region has 14 residues.

The CDR3 here is CASCVTGGTEAFF. The DNA for the CDR3 is TGTGCCAGTTGCGTAACAGGGGGCACTGAAGCTTTCTTT. V is TRBV19 and J is TRBJ1-1, with 8 bases lining up with TRBD1. Germline values: CDR1 LNHDA, CDR2 SQIVND (reference sequence). The CDR3 consists of 13 residues. Germline trimming cut 8 bases from V and 4 bases from J; bases unmatched to any gene: 6. Using reference TRBV19 and TRBJ1-1 for the parts outside the CDR3, the full variable domain is DGGITQSPKYLFRKEGQNVTLSCEQNLNHDAMYWYRQDPGQGLRLIYYSQIVNDFQKGDIAEGYSVSREKKESFPLTVTSAQKNPTAFYLCASCVTGGTEAFFGQGTRLTVV.